These 21 T cell receptor beta chains were sequenced from one sample in a study of shared clonotypes between healthy human individuals. Assay used: immunoSEQ multiplex PCR; TCRdb lists only in-frame clones, some missing. Among about 1 million clones listed, about 76% were seen once. The sample consisted of memory CD4+ T cells sorted from blood. As to subset: CD45RA-negative fraction. Receptors originate from a man aged 18 to 30 in good health.

The chain recombines TRBV28 with TRBJ2-6; 7 bases agree with TRBD1. After removal of 6 bases from V and 5 bases from J, the junction contained 13 bases not matched to a gene. This CDR3 has 17 residues. CDR1 and CDR2 from the germline V gene are MDHEN and SYDVKM. The CDR3 DNA reads as TGTGCCAGCAGCTTCACGTTGACAGGGTTTAGGGCCAACGTCCTGACTTTC. It translates to CASSFTLTGFRANVLTF.

In its sample, this clone was seen once. The chain recombines TRBV4-3 with TRBJ2-1; TRBD2 might be the D (6 bases). Germline CDR1 and CDR2: LGHNA and YSLEER. With 3 bases removed from V and 10 bases from J, the gap between germline ends came to 19 bases. The CDR3 is 15 residues long. Here the CDR3 reads CASSHGTLTSGEQFF. CDR3 bases: TGCGCCAGCAGCCACGGGACTTTAACATCGGGGGAGCAGTTCTTC.

The chain has TRBV28 and TRBJ2-7; 7 nucleotides align to TRBD1. The ends lost 6 bases at V and 4 bases at J; junction bases unmatched: 9. Germline-derived CDR1 and CDR2 are MDHEN and SYDVKM. This CDR3 is 14 amino acids long. CDR3 sequence reads: CASSRTGQLYEQYF. The CDR3 DNA reads TGTGCCAGCAGCCGAACGGGACAGTTATACGAGCAGTACTTC.

This chain links TRBV10-2 with TRBJ2-7; D possibly matches TRBD1 or TRBD2 (5 bases each). Germline V CDR1 and CDR2: WSHSY, SAAADI. The CDR3 extends over 15 amino acids. The germline V and J ends were trimmed by 7 bases and 0 bases, with 16 bases remaining between them. The CDR3, as DNA: TGCGCCAGCATGGGGGATAGACCGAGCTCCTACGAGCAGTACTTC. Protein sequence: CASMGDRPSSYEQYF.

This clone has more than one count but fewer than ten. CDR3 amino acids: CASSVVPIGELFF. The CDR3 nucleotides read TGTGCCAGCAGCGTAGTTCCCATCGGGGAGCTGTTTTTT. The chain has TRBV9 and TRBJ2-2, with D hard to call. With 0 bases removed from V and 7 bases from J, the gap between germline ends came to 7 bases. Germline V gene lookup returns CDR1 SGDLS and CDR2 YYNGEE. This CDR3 is built from 13 residues.

The chain joins TRBV5-1 to TRBJ2-4; D is possibly TRBD1 (5 bases). V was trimmed by 4 bases and J by 8 bases, leaving 19 bases between them. The CDR3 is 15 residues long. CDR1 is SGHRS and CDR2 is YFSETQ in the germline V gene. The DNA for the CDR3 is TGCGCCAGCAGCGCGTACCAGGGTCGGGCGGACATTCAGTACTTC. As protein: CASSAYQGRADIQYF.

The V and J genes are TRBV30 and TRBJ2-7; D gene unclear. Trimming shortened V by 2 bases and J by 0 bases, and 11 bases separated the two germline ends. From germline, CDR1 is GTSNPN and CDR2 SVGIG (reference sequence). CDR3 length: 14 residues. The CDR3 DNA sequence: TGTGCCTGGAGTCCGGGTAGATACTCCTACGAGCAGTACTTC. It specifies CAWSPGRYSYEQYF.

The table lists this clone with a few counts. V gene TRBV5-1 combines with J gene TRBJ1-6; TRBD1 is a possible D gene (5 bases). V was trimmed by 1 base and J by 10 bases, leaving 15 bases between them. The CDR3 extends over 15 amino acids. Germline V gene data show CDR1 as SGHRS and CDR2 as YFSETQ. The chain's CDR3 is CASSLYAGSPSPLHF. CDR3 sequence (DNA): TGCGCCAGCAGCTTGTATGCAGGGAGTCCCTCACCCCTCCACTTT.

This clone came up a few times. The chain joins TRBV19 to TRBJ2-3; tentative D call: TRBD2 (5 bases). Trimming took 4 bases from V and 1 from J, leaving 15 bases between them. Germline V gene lookup returns CDR1 LNHDA and CDR2 SQIVND (reference sequence). The CDR3 runs to 16 residues. Here the CDR3 DNA reads TGTGCCAGTAGTAGGGGAGAGAGGTGGGGCACAGATACGCAGTATTTT. Translating gives CASSRGERWGTDTQYF.

The chain joins TRBV19 to TRBJ1-2; 9 nucleotides agree with TRBD1. The trim removed 1 base at V and 4 bases at J, leaving 7 bases unmatched. The CDR3 runs to 16 residues. The germline V gene has CDR1 LNHDA and CDR2 SQIVND (reference sequence). CDR3 region: CASSIAVTGQGYGYTF. CDR3 nucleotides: TGTGCCAGTAGTATAGCCGTAACGGGACAGGGCTATGGCTACACCTTC.

This clone was detected only once. The J gene is TRBJ2-1, the V gene TRBV10-2, with TRBD2 matching 9 bases. Looked up from germline, CDR1 is WSHSY and CDR2 is SAAADI. J lost 7 bases, V lost 1 base, and 5 bases had no gene match. The CDR3 extends over 15 amino acids. This CDR3 is CASSEFAGGRNEQFF. The DNA for the CDR3 is TGCGCCAGCAGTGAGTTTGCGGGGGGGCGGAATGAGCAGTTCTTC.

This sequence joins TRBV14 and TRBJ1-4; no reliable D call. Deletions cut 2 bases from V and 0 bases from J, with 19 bases between. CDR1 is SGHDN, CDR2 FVKESK, per germline. This CDR3 comprises 19 residues. CDR3 sequence (DNA): TGTGCCAGCAGCCAACCATACTACCCTAAATATGCAACTAATGAAAAACTGTTTTTT. Protein sequence: CASSQPYYPKYATNEKLFF. The full variable domain, with the rest looked up from reference TRBV14 and TRBJ1-4, is EAGVTQFPSHSVIEKGQTVTLRCDPISGHDNLYWYRRVMGKEIKFLLHFVKESKQDESGMPNNRFLAERTGGTYSTLKVQPAELEDSGVYFCASSQPYYPKYATNEKLFFGSGTQLSVL.

This chain connects TRBV23-1 to TRBJ2-7; TRBD1 is a possible D gene (6 bases). TRBV23-1 is an open reading frame, and its role is uncertain. V was trimmed by 0 bases and J by 0 bases, leaving 6 bases between them. The CDR3 runs to 14 residues. CDR3 loop: CASSQSGHSYEQYF. In DNA, the CDR3 is TGCGCCAGCAGTCAATCGGGACACTCCTACGAGCAGTACTTC.

V and J are TRBV2 and TRBJ1-3; the match to TRBD1 covers 9 bases. The CDR3 spans 15 residues. V lost 1 base, J lost 4 bases, and 2 bases stayed unmatched. The germline gives CDR1 SNHLY, CDR2 FYNNEI. The CDR3 DNA is TGTGCCAGCAGTGAAGTCGGGACAGGGGGAAACACCATATATTTT. As protein: CASSEVGTGGNTIYF.

This clone was observed once. CDR3 sequence reads: CASSLLRGNEQFF. As DNA, the CDR3 is TGTGCCAGCAGCTTACTTAGGGGGAATGAGCAGTTCTTC. The chain has TRBV7-2 and TRBJ2-1, with D perhaps matching TRBD1 (6 bases). V lost 2 bases and J 7 bases, leaving 9 bases between the germline ends. Germline CDR1 and CDR2: SGHTA and FQGNSA. The CDR3 is 13 amino acids.

The chain couples TRBV7-3 to TRBJ2-3, with D tentatively TRBD1 or TRBD2 (5 bases each). Trimming shortened V by 3 bases and J by 2 bases, and 15 bases separated the two germline ends. The CDR3 covers 16 residues. Germline CDR1 SGHTA, CDR2 FQGTGA. The CDR3: CASSLGRDPFTDTQYF. CDR3 nucleotides: TGTGCCAGCAGCTTGGGCAGGGACCCCTTCACAGATACGCAGTATTTT.

This clone was detected once. This chain connects TRBV7-2 to TRBJ2-2; perhaps TRBD1 as D (6 bases). CDR3 length: 15 amino acids. V was cut by 5 bases and J by 1 base, with 11 bases left in between. The germline gives CDR1 SGHTA, CDR2 FQGNSA. As DNA, the CDR3 is TGTGCCAGCAGCCTAACAGGGCGGAACACCGGGGAGCTGTTTTTT. Its translation: CASSLTGRNTGELFF.

J is TRBJ2-2 and V is TRBV10-2; TRBD2 aligns across 8 bases. Germline V gives CDR1 WSHSY, CDR2 SAAADI. Trimming took 6 bases from V and 3 from J; bases not matched to a gene: 6. The CDR3 covers 15 residues. As DNA, the CDR3 is TGCGCCAGCAGGCCTAGCGGGCGGGACACCGGGGAGCTGTTTTTT. Encoded protein: CASRPSGRDTGELFF.

This chain links TRBV12-5 with TRBJ2-7, with 8 bases matching TRBD2. CDR1 and CDR2 (germline): LGHNT, FRNRAP. This CDR3 contains 18 residues. Trimming cost V 0 bases and J 6 bases; bases outside gene matches: 16. CDR3 DNA: TGTGCTAGTGGTTTGGTCCCATCCATGATGGGTAGCGGGGCCGAGCAGTACTTC. This codes for CASGLVPSMMGSGAEQYF.

The V call is TRBV2, the J call TRBJ2-7, with D unclear. V was trimmed by 7 bases and J by 3 bases, leaving 13 bases between them. CDR3 length: 13 amino acids. Germline V lookup: CDR1 SNHLY, CDR2 FYNNEI. The CDR3 here is CASTPQVNYEQYF. CDR3 coding DNA: TGTGCCAGCACCCCCCAGGTGAACTACGAGCAGTACTTC.

The chain is built from TRBV7-8 and TRBJ2-7; no clear D. The CDR3 consists of 13 residues. V gave up 3 bases and J gave up 4 bases, with 10 bases separating them. Germline V CDR1 and CDR2: SGHVS, FQNEAQ. CDR3 region: CASSLGSIYEQYF. The CDR3 bases are TGTGCCAGCAGCTTGGGTAGCATTTACGAGCAGTACTTC.